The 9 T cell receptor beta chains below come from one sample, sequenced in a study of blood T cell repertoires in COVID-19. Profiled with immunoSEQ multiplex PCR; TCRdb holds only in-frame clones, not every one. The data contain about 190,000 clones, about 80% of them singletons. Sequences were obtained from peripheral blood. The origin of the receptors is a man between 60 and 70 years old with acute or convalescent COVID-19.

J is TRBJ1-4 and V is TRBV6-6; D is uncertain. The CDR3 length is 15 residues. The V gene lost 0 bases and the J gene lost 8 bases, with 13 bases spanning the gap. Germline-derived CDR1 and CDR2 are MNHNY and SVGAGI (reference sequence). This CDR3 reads CASSYSLGRNEKLFF. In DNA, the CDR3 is TGTGCCAGCAGTTACTCGCTGGGCCGGAACGAAAAACTGTTTTTT.

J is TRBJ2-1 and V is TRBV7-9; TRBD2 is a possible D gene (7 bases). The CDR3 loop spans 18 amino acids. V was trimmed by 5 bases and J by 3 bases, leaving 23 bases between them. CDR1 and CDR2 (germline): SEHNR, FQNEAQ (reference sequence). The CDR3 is CASSRMLGPGGNYNEQFF. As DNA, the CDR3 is TGTGCCAGCAGCCGAATGTTGGGCCCGGGGGGCAACTACAATGAGCAGTTCTTC.

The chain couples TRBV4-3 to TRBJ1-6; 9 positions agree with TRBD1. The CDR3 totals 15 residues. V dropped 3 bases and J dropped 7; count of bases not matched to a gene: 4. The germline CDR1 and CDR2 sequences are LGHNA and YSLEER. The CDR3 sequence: CASSHPGTGNSPLHF. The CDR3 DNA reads TGCGCCAGCAGCCATCCTGGGACAGGGAATTCACCCCTCCACTTT.

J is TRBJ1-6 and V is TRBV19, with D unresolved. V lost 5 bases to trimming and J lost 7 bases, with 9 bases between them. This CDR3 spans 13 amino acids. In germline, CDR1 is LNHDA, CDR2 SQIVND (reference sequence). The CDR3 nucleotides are TGTGCCAGTAGTCCGAGCGGGAATTCACCCCTCCACTTT. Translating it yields CASSPSGNSPLHF.

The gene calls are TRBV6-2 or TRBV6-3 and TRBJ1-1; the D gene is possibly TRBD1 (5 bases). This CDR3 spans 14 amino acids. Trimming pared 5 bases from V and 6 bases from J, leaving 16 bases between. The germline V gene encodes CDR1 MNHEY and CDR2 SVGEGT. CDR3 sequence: CASSGSGGSAEAFF. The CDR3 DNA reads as TGTGCCAGCAGTGGTTCCGGGGGGTCGGCTGAAGCTTTCTTT.

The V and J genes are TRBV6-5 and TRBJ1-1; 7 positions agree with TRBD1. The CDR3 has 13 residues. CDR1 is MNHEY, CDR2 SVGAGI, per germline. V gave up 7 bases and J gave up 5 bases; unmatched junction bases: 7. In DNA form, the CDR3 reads TGTGCCAGCATTAGGGCAGGGGGGACTGAAGCTTTCTTT. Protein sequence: CASIRAGGTEAFF.

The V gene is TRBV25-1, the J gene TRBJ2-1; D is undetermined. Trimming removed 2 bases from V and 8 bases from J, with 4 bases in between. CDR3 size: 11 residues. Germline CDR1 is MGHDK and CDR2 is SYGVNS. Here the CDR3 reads CASSEVDEQFF. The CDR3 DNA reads TGTGCCAGCAGTGAAGTAGATGAGCAGTTCTTC.

DNA of the CDR3: TGTGCCAGCAGCTTGACAGGGGTAAAACTTGCAGATACGCAGTATTTT. It is translated as CASSLTGVKLADTQYF. The chain uses TRBV11-3 and TRBJ2-3; 8 bases are a match to TRBD1. CDR3 length: 16 residues. Per the germline V gene, CDR1 is SGHNT and CDR2 is YENEEA. Unmatched junction bases numbered 9, after V lost 3 bases and J lost 4 bases.

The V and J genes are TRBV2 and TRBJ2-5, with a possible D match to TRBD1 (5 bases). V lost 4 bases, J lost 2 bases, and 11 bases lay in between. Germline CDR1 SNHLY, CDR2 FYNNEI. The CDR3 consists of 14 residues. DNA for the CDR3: TGTGCCAGCAGTGCCCGACAGCTTCAAGAGACCCAGTACTTC. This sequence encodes CASSARQLQETQYF.